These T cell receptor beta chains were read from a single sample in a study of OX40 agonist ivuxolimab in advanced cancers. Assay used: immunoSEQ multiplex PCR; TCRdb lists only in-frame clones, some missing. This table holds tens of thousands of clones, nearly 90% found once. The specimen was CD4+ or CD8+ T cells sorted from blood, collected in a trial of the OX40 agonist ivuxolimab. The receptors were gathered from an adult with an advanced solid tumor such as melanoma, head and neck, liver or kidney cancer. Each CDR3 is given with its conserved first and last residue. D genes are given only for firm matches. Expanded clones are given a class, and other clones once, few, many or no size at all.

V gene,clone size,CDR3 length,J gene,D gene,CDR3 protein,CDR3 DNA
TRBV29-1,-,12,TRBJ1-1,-,CSVLRGYTEAFF,TGCAGCGTCTTACGAGGGTATACTGAAGCTTTCTTT
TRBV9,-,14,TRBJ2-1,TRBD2,CASSQGGAHNEQFF,TGTGCCAGCAGCCAGGGAGGGGCCCACAATGAGCAGTTCTTC
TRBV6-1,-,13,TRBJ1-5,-,CATLGRSNQPQHF,TGTGCCACGCTCGGGAGGAGCAATCAGCCCCAGCATTTT
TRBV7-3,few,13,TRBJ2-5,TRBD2,CASSPSGAETQYF,TGTGCCAGCAGCCCGAGCGGGGCGGAGACCCAGTACTTC
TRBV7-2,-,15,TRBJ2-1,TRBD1,CASRPDRGSYNEQFF,TGTGCCAGCAGGCCGGACAGGGGTTCCTACAATGAGCAGTTCTTC
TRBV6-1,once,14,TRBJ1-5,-,CASSEGPSNQPQHF,TGTGCCAGCAGTGAAGGACCGAGCAATCAGCCCCAGCATTTT
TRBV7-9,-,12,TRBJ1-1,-,CASSYNREEAFF,TGTGCCAGCAGTTATAACAGGGAAGAAGCTTTCTTT
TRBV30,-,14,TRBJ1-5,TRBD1,CAWRDRGSNQPQHF,TGTGCCTGGAGAGACAGGGGAAGCAATCAGCCCCAGCATTTT
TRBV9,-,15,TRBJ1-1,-,CASSVGLLMNTEAFF,TGTGCCAGCAGCGTAGGCCTTTTAATGAACACTGAAGCTTTCTTT
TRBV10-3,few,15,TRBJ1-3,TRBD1,CAISLTGGFGNTIYF,TGTGCCATCAGTCTTACAGGGGGCTTTGGAAACACCATATATTTT
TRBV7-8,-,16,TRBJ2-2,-,CASSLGQGLYTGELFF,TGTGCCAGCAGCTTAGGCCAGGGGCTATACACCGGGGAGCTGTTTTTT
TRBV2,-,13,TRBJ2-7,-,CASRRQSSYEQYF,TGTGCCAGCAGGCGGCAATCGTCCTACGAGCAGTACTTC
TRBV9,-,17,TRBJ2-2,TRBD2,CASSPMILAGGTGELFF,TGTGCCAGCAGCCCAATGATACTAGCGGGAGGCACCGGGGAGCTGTTTTTT
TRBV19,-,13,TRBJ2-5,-,CASTPGDRETQYF,TGTGCCAGTACTCCGGGAGATCGGGAGACCCAGTACTTC
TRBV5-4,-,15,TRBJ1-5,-,CASSRKDSPNQPQHF,TGTGCCAGCAGCAGGAAAGACAGTCCCAATCAGCCCCAGCATTTT
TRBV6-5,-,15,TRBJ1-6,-,CASSYEGRNNSPLHF,TGTGCCAGCAGTTACGAGGGGCGAAACAATTCACCCCTCCACTTT
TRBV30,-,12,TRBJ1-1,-,CAWSGGFSEAFF,TGTGCCTGGAGTGGGGGCTTTTCTGAAGCTTTCTTT